The T cell receptor (beta chain) under discussion was sequenced for a study of CD8+ T cells in alopecia areata. In the study overall: A 6-month off-drug phase came after tofacitinib, which had lasted 6 to 18 months.

Isolated RNA was reverse transcribed into cDNA used as the sequencing template. Libraries were prepared by immunoSEQ multiplex PCR; TCRdb keeps only in-frame clonotypes and omits some of them. Of fewer than 200,000 clones detected, 58% appear once; the ten largest clones hold 16%. Treatment in this sample: oral pan-JAK inhibitor, 5-10 mg twice daily. Patients with alopecia areata provided lesional scalp punch biopsies as well as peripheral blood. The germline V gene has CDR1 SQVTM and CDR2 ANQGSEA. The CDR3 consists of 14 residues. The junction had 9 bases not matched to a gene; V was cut back by 7 bases and J by 2 bases.

This chain joins TRBV29-1 and TRBJ1-1, with TRBD1 matching 8 bases. The specimen was CD4+ T cells sorted from blood, collected at week 56, from a patient treated with tofacitinib. The sequence was collected from a human donor with alopecia areata. The DNA for the CDR3 is TGCAGCGCCGCTAGACAGGGGACAAACACTGAAGCTTTCTTT. It codes for CSAARQGTNTEAFF.